At least ten counts were recorded for the clone carrying this T cell receptor beta chain. Its specificity is not known. Fresh peripheral blood (more than 9 ml) yielded the PBMCs. Trimming pared 5 bases from V and 0 bases from J, leaving 10 bases between. The CDR3 totals 14 residues. Looked up from germline, CDR1 is SGHAT and CDR2 is FQNNGV. The TCR beta CDR3 regions underwent amplification from RNA transcripts. The authors performed first-round RT-PCR with HTBI primers and then a second-round multiplex PCR. TCRdb redid the calling of the multiplex PCR reads with MiXCR, one entry per CDR3 protein. The sample carries 200,000 to 250,000 distinct CDR3 sequences, roughly a fifth recorded once. The sample originates from a study of Graves' ophthalmopathy and Graves' hyperthyroidism. Overall study findings and caveats: Ophthalmopathy was separated from stable hyperthyroidism by a 13-signature model with 85% to 90% sensitivity and roughly 84% specificity.

This receptor was identified in a woman between 50 and 59 years old with Graves' ophthalmopathy. The chain employs TRBV11-2 and TRBJ2-5; tentatively, D is TRBD1 (6 bases). Sequenced: peripheral blood. In DNA form, the CDR3 reads TGTGCCAGCAGCCCCCGGGACAACCAAGAGACCCAGTACTTC. Its protein product is CASSPRDNQETQYF. The whole variable domain, remainder taken from reference TRBV11-2 and TRBJ2-5, is EAGVAQSPRYKIIEKRQSVAFWCNPISGHATLYWYQQILGQGPKLLIQFQNNGVVDDSQLPKDRFSAERLKGVDSTLKIQPAKLEDSAVYLCASSPRDNQETQYFGPGTRLLVL.